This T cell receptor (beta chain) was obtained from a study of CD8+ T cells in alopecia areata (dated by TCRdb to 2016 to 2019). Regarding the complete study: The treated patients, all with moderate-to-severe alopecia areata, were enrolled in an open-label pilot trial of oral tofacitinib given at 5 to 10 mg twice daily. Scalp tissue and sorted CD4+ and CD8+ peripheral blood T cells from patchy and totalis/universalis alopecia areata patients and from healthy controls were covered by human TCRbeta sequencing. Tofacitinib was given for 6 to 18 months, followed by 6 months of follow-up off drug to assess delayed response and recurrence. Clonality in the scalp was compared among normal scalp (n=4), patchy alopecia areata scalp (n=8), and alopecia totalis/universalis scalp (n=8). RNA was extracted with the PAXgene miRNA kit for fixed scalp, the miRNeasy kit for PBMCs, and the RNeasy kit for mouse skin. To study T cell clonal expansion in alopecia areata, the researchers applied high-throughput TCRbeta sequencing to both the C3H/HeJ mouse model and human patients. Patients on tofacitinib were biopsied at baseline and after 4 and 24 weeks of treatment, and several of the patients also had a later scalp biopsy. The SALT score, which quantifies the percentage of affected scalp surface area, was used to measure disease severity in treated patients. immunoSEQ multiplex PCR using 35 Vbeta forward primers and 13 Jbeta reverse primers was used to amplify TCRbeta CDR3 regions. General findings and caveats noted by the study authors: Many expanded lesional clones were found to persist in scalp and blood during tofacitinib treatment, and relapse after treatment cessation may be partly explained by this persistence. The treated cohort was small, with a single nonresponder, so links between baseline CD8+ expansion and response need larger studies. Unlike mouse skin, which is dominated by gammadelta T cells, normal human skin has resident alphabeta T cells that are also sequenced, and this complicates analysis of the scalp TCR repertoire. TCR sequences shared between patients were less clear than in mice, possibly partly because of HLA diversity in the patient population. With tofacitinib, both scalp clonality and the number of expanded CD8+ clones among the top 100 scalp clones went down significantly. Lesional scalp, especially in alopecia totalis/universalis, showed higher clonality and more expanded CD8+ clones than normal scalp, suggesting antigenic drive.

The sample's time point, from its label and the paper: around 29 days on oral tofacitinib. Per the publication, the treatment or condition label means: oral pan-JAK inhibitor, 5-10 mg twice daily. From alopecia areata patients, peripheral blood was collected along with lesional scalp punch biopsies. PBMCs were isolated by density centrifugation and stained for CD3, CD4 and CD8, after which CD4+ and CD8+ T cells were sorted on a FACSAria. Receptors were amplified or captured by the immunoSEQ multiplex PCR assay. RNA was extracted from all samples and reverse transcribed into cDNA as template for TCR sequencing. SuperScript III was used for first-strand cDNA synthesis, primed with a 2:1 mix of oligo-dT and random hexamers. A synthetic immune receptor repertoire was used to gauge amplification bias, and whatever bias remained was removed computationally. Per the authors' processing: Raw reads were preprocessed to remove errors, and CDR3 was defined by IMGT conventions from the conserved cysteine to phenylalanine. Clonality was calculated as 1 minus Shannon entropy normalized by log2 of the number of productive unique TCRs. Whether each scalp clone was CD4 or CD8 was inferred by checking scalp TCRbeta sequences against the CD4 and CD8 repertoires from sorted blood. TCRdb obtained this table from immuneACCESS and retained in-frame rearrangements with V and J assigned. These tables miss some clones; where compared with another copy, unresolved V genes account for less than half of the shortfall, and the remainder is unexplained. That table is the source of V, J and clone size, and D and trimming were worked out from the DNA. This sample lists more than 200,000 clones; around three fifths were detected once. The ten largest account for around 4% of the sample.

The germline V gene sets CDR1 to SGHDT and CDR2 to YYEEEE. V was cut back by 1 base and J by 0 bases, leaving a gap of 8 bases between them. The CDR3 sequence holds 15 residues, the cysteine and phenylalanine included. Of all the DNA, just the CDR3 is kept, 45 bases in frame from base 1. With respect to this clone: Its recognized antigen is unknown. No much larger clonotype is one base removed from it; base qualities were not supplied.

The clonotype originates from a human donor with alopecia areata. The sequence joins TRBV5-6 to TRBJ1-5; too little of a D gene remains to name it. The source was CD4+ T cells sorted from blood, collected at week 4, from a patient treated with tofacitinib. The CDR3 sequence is CASSLTGLSNQPQHF. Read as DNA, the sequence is TGTGCCAGCAGCTTGACCGGACTTAGCAATCAGCCCCAGCATTTT.